This is a list of T cell receptor beta chains from one sample in a study of patients and donors after allogeneic stem cell transplantation. TCRdb processed the RT-PCR reads anew with MiXCR; each CDR3 protein has one entry. The repertoire holds approximately 140,000 distinct CDR3 sequences, with roughly two fifths as singletons. Sequenced sample: blood, either unsorted or a sorted T cell fraction (not recorded which). The receptor source for this set is a human donor who was either an allogeneic HSCT recipient or a stem cell or donor lymphocyte infusion donor (not recorded which). It is not recorded whose cells these are; they may come from a transplant donor. Each CDR3 is given with its conserved first and last residue. The D gene is left open where the match is weak. Rows give clone size only sometimes, using once, few, many, or a class for an expanded clone.

TRBJ1-2 | - | TRBV21-1 | - | CASSKGEGAYGYTF | TGTGCCAGCAGCAAAGGTGAAGGGGCCTATGGCTACACCTTC
TRBJ1-6 | many | TRBV7-2 | TRBD1 | CASSQRQGSNSPLHF | TGTGCCAGCAGCCAGCGACAGGGAAGTAATTCACCCCTCCACTTT
TRBJ2-4 | - | TRBV5-6 | TRBD1 | CASSLWTGGGLNIQYF | TGTGCCAGCAGCTTGTGGACAGGGGGCGGGCTAAACATTCAGTACTTC
TRBJ2-1 | - | TRBV12-3/TRBV12-4 | TRBD2 | CASSLRLAGEYNEQFF | TGTGCCAGCAGTTTAAGACTAGCGGGGGAGTACAATGAGCAGTTCTTC
TRBJ1-2 | - | TRBV5-1 | TRBD1 | CASSPLRSSGQGSYGYTF | TGCGCCAGCAGCCCCCTTAGATCTTCGGGACAGGGGTCGTATGGCTACACCTTC
TRBJ2-6 | few | TRBV28 | - | CASSLPPRVSGANVLTF | TGTGCCAGCAGTCTCCCGCCCCGGGTGTCCGGGGCCAACGTCCTGACTTTC
TRBJ1-3 | few | TRBV9 | - | CASSPRVGGNTIYF | TGTGCCAGCAGCCCGAGGGTCGGTGGAAACACCATATATTTT
TRBJ1-6 | - | TRBV6-5 | - | CASSYSGPQESSYNSPLHF | TGTGCCAGCAGTTACTCCGGCCCACAGGAGAGCTCCTATAATTCACCCCTCCACTTT
TRBJ2-7 | - | TRBV10-3 | - | CAISAAQGSYEQYF | TGTGCCATCAGTGCTGCCCAGGGCTCCTACGAGCAGTACTTC
TRBJ1-3 | - | TRBV4-2 | TRBD1 | CASSPGTGEGNTIYF | TGTGCCAGCAGCCCCGGGACAGGCGAGGGAAACACCATATATTTT
TRBJ1-6 | few | TRBV12-3/TRBV12-4 | TRBD1 | CASSLTGGESPLHF | TGTGCCAGCAGTTTAACAGGGGGCGAGTCACCCCTCCACTTT
TRBJ2-1 | - | TRBV30 | - | CAWSPDAEQFF | TGTGCCTGGAGTCCCGACGCCGAGCAGTTCTTC
TRBJ1-2 | few | TRBV7-9 | TRBD1 | CASSRRDSGYGYTF | TGTGCCAGCAGTCGGAGGGACAGCGGTTATGGCTACACCTTC
TRBJ2-3 | once | TRBV9 | TRBD2 | CASSVEPGTSGGGTDTQYF | TGTGCCAGCAGCGTAGAACCCGGGACTAGCGGGGGGGGCACAGATACGCAGTATTTT
TRBJ1-1 | few | TRBV6-5 | - | CASSSTREAFF | TGTGCCAGCAGTTCCACCAGGGAAGCTTTCTTT
TRBJ2-2 | - | TRBV20-1 | - | CSARWQGNTGELFF | TGCAGTGCTAGATGGCAGGGGAACACCGGGGAGCTGTTTTTT
TRBJ1-1 | many | TRBV20-1 | - | CSASGQRNTEAFF | TGCAGTGCTAGCGGACAAAGGAACACTGAAGCTTTCTTT
TRBJ2-5 | - | TRBV6-5 | - | CASSLGLRKTQYF | TGTGCCAGCAGCCTCGGATTGCGAAAGACCCAGTACTTC
TRBJ1-2 | - | TRBV24-1 | TRBD1 | CATSETRDREEGYTF | TGTGCCACCAGTGAAACCCGGGACAGGGAAGAAGGCTACACCTTC
TRBJ1-5 | - | TRBV12-3/TRBV12-4 | - | CASSLKWGNREAYSNQPQHF | TGTGCCAGCAGTTTAAAGTGGGGAAACAGGGAGGCCTATAGCAATCAGCCCCAGCATTTT
TRBJ1-6 | - | TRBV7-9 | - | CASSLGLHRNSPLHF | TGTGCCAGCAGCTTAGGGCTCCACAGGAATTCACCCCTCCACTTT
TRBJ1-3 | few | TRBV12-3/TRBV12-4 | - | CASTLLSGESGNTIYF | TGTGCCAGCACCCTTCTCTCAGGGGAGTCTGGAAACACCATATATTTT
TRBJ1-1 | once | TRBV29-1 | - | CSVDPFGGRGTEAFF | TGCAGCGTTGATCCCTTCGGGGGGCGCGGCACTGAAGCTTTCTTT
TRBJ1-2 | few | TRBV28 | - | CASSLPDGGGSHYGYTF | TGTGCCAGCAGTTTACCCGACGGGGGAGGAAGTCACTATGGCTACACCTTC
TRBJ2-5 | - | TRBV4-2 | TRBD2 | CASRGVQETQYF | TGTGCCAGCCGGGGGGTTCAAGAGACCCAGTACTTC
TRBJ1-2 | few | TRBV7-2 | - | CASSFRVQGNYGYTF | TGTGCCAGCAGCTTTAGGGTACAGGGAAACTATGGCTACACCTTC
TRBJ2-6 | - | TRBV12-3/TRBV12-4 | TRBD1 | CASSLALGTGTGANVLTF | TGTGCCAGCAGTTTAGCGCTCGGGACAGGGACTGGGGCCAACGTCCTGACTTTC
TRBJ1-6 | few | TRBV3-1 | TRBD1 | CASCSWTGLNSPLHF | TGTGCCAGCTGCTCTTGGACAGGGCTAAATTCACCCCTCCACTTT
TRBJ1-1 | once | TRBV20-1 | - | CSARVTWGNTEAFF | TGCAGTGCTAGAGTTACATGGGGGAACACTGAAGCTTTCTTT
TRBJ1-6 | once | TRBV4-2 | TRBD1 | CASSRGTEGPNNSPLHF | TGTGCCAGCAGCCGAGGGACAGAAGGGCCGAATAATTCACCCCTCCACTTT
TRBJ2-7 | few | TRBV10-3 | - | CAISNRAKGDEQYF | TGTGCCATCAGTAACCGGGCCAAGGGCGACGAGCAGTACTTC
TRBJ1-4 | - | TRBV3-1 | - | CASSQDSIRGRWEKLFF | TGTGCCAGCAGCCAAGACAGCATTCGGGGCCGATGGGAAAAACTGTTTTTT
TRBJ1-4 | - | TRBV5-5 | - | CASSLKPRATNEKLFF | TGTGCCAGCAGCTTGAAACCCCGTGCAACTAATGAAAAACTGTTTTTT
TRBJ1-1 | - | TRBV6-5 | TRBD1 | CASSLDRVMNTEAFF | TGTGCCAGCAGTTTGGACAGGGTGATGAACACTGAAGCTTTCTTT
TRBJ1-1 | - | TRBV5-1 | - | CASSLALYPGPGKEAFF | TGCGCCAGCAGCTTGGCTCTCTACCCAGGTCCGGGGAAAGAAGCTTTCTTT
TRBJ2-3 | - | TRBV3-1 | - | CASSLGGNTDTQYF | TGTGCCAGCAGCCTCGGTGGGAACACAGATACGCAGTATTTT
TRBJ1-5 | - | TRBV9 | - | CASSEGTAQPQHF | TGTGCCAGCAGCGAAGGGACTGCCCAGCCCCAGCATTTT
TRBJ1-2 | - | TRBV9 | TRBD1 | CASSADRPLGHTF | TGTGCCAGCAGCGCGGACAGGCCGTTAGGGCACACCTTC
TRBJ1-1 | - | TRBV6-2/TRBV6-3 | - | CASSLGHLTEAFF | TGTGCCAGCAGTTTGGGACACCTCACTGAAGCTTTCTTT
TRBJ1-6 | - | TRBV6-5 | - | CASRTGTVGSPLHF | TGTGCCAGCAGAACCGGGACTGTAGGTTCACCCCTCCACTTT
TRBJ1-1 | few | TRBV11-2 | - | CASSSTLSQYTEAFF | TGTGCCAGCAGCTCTACGTTGTCGCAGTACACTGAAGCTTTCTTT
TRBJ1-6 | few | TRBV5-5 | TRBD1 | CASSLEGQDGYSPLHF | TGTGCCAGCAGCTTGGAGGGACAGGATGGTTATTCACCCCTCCACTTT
TRBJ1-1 | - | TRBV12-3/TRBV12-4 | - | CASSPTGMNTEAFF | TGTGCCAGCAGCCCGACAGGAATGAACACTGAAGCTTTCTTT
TRBJ1-4 | - | TRBV29-1 | TRBD1 | CSVANRGTENEKLFF | TGCAGCGTGGCCAACAGGGGGACAGAAAATGAAAAACTGTTTTTT
TRBJ1-6 | - | TRBV5-6 | - | CASSSASEGYSYNSPLHF | TGTGCCAGCAGCTCTGCGAGCGAGGGTTACTCCTATAATTCACCCCTCCACTTT
TRBJ2-2 | - | TRBV10-3 | - | CATSNRDTNTGELFF | TGTGCCACCTCGAACCGGGACACAAACACCGGGGAGCTGTTTTTT
TRBJ2-5 | - | TRBV3-1 | - | CASSQDLIQEAQYF | TGTGCCAGCAGCCAAGACCTAATCCAAGAGGCCCAGTACTTC